Below are 27 T cell receptor beta chains sequenced from a single sample in a study of human T cells and chemical hapten exposure. As to time point: patch test 3, about 24 weeks after DPC sensitization. This sample's treatment: therapeutic diphenylcyclopropenone sensitization with weekly scalp DPC. TCRdb re-analysed the RACE reads in MiXCR, keeping a single row per CDR3 protein. This table holds 50,000 or so distinct CDR3 sequences, 9.9% found once. The input for sequencing was whole blood, taken in connection with sensitization to the hapten diphenylcyclopropenone (DPC). The receptor set was obtained from a woman between 35 and 50 years old with alopecia areata. Some clones in this sample may be carry-over from other donors' samples.

This clonotype was recorded many times. This chain links TRBV7-9 with TRBJ2-3, with unresolved D. This CDR3 is 13 amino acids long. V lost 2 bases, J lost 4 bases, and 7 bases lay in between. CDR1 is SEHNR and CDR2 is FQNEAQ in the germline V gene (reference sequence). For the CDR3, the DNA is TGTGCCAGCAGCTTAAGTCGGGCAGATACGCAGTATTTT. This sequence encodes CASSLSRADTQYF. The variable domain in full, completed from reference TRBV7-9 and TRBJ2-3, reads DTGVSQNPRHKITKRGQNVTFRCDPISEHNRLYWYRQTLGQGPEFLTYFQNEAQLEKSRLLSDRFSAERPKGSFSTLEIQRTEQGDSAMYLCASSLSRADTQYFGPGTRLTVL.

This clonotype was observed many times. The chain carries TRBV15 and TRBJ2-1; 7 positions agree with TRBD1. This CDR3 contains 14 residues. CDR1 LNHNV and CDR2 YYDKDF come from the germline V gene (reference sequence). Unmatched junction bases numbered 5, after V lost 3 bases and J lost 6 bases. The CDR3 DNA reads as TGTGCCACCAGCAGGACGGCAGGGGGCAATGAGCAGTTCTTC. Protein sequence: CATSRTAGGNEQFF.

This clonotype was seen only a few times. The chain links TRBV7-9 to TRBJ2-5; D call uncertain. This CDR3 has 14 residues. The germline gives CDR1 SEHNR, CDR2 FQNEAQ (reference sequence). The V and J ends lost 3 bases and 0 bases respectively, with 8 bases between them. CDR3 DNA: TGTGCCAGCAGCTTGGCAGCCCACCAAGAGACCCAGTACTTC. Translating it yields CASSLAAHQETQYF.

In this sample, this clonotype turned up once. This sequence joins TRBV5-1 and TRBJ1-1; 7 nucleotides match TRBD1. The ends lost 4 bases at V and 7 bases at J; junction bases unmatched: 10. The CDR3 loop spans 14 amino acids. Germline CDR1 is SGHRS and CDR2 is YFSETQ. CDR3 coding DNA: TGCGCCAGCAGCCTTCAACAGGGGCCGGGTGAAGCTTTCTTT. This translates into CASSLQQGPGEAFF.

This clonotype was picked up many times. The V gene is TRBV3-1, the J gene TRBJ1-2; 7 bases align to TRBD1. The trim removed 0 bases at V and 6 bases at J, leaving 4 bases unmatched. The germline gives CDR1 LGHDT, CDR2 YNNKEL (reference sequence). CDR3 size: 14 residues. The CDR3 DNA is TGTGCCAGCAGCCAAGATCAACAGGGGAATGGCTACACCTTC. Translating gives CASSQDQQGNGYTF.

This clonotype was picked up many times. The V gene is TRBV3-2, the J gene TRBJ2-7; the table's TRBD1 call for D was not verified on the DNA. TRBV3-2 is tagged as a pseudogene. The CDR3 contains 15 residues. The CDR3 DNA is TGTGCCAGCAGCCAAGAGAGGGTAGGGGGCTACGAGCAGTACTTC. Its translation: CASSQERVGGYEQYF.

This clonotype was recorded a few times. DNA for the CDR3: TGTGCCAGCAGCTTATCCCCCGGGACAAGTAATGAAAAACTGTTTTTT. It is translated as CASSLSPGTSNEKLFF. The chain joins TRBV7-8 to TRBJ1-4; maybe TRBD1 (6 bases). Looked up from germline, CDR1 is SGHVS and CDR2 is FQNEAQ. This CDR3 spans 16 amino acids. V shed 2 bases and J shed 4 bases, with 14 bases lying between them.

This clonotype was recorded many times. The chain recombines TRBV6-4 with TRBJ2-1, with 15 bases lining up with TRBD2. This CDR3 spans 16 amino acids. Germline CDR1 and CDR2: MRHNA and SNTAGT. The V gene end was trimmed by 4 bases and the J gene end by 7 bases; junction bases not matched to a gene: 5. The CDR3 loop reads CASSASGTSGGNEQFF. Here the CDR3 DNA reads TGTGCCAGCAGTGCTTCAGGGACTAGCGGGGGGAATGAGCAGTTCTTC.

This clonotype appeared a few times. The chain links TRBV6-2 or TRBV6-3 to TRBJ2-5, with TRBD2 matching 8 bases. The CDR3 totals 15 residues. CDR1 and CDR2 from the germline V gene are MNHEY and SVGEGT. Trimming removed 6 bases from V and 4 bases from J; junction bases left unmatched: 10. The DNA for the CDR3 is TGTGCCAGCAGCGTCCTCCGGGGGGGCAGAGAGACCCAGTACTTC. This sequence encodes CASSVLRGGRETQYF.

Many counts were recorded for this clonotype. The DNA of the CDR3 is TGTGCCAGCAGTCCCGGGACAGGGAATCGTTCACCCCTCCACTTT. Residues: CASSPGTGNRSPLHF. The chain has TRBV2 and TRBJ1-6, with 9 bases matching TRBD1. V gave up 5 bases and J gave up 9 bases; unmatched junction bases: 8. The CDR3 loop spans 15 amino acids. Germline CDR1 and CDR2: SNHLY and FYNNEI.

This clonotype was seen more than once but under ten times. The rearrangement uses TRBV3-1 and TRBJ2-1; D perhaps matches TRBD2 (7 bases). Looked up from germline, CDR1 is LGHDT and CDR2 is YNNKEL (reference sequence). The CDR3 has 16 amino acids. V was clipped by 4 bases and J by 4 bases, with 17 bases between them. CDR3 DNA sequence: TGTGCCAGCAGCCGGGATGGCGGGGGCGTATACAATGAGCAGTTCTTC. As protein: CASSRDGGGVYNEQFF.

This clonotype showed up many times. This chain joins TRBV12-3 or TRBV12-4 and TRBJ2-7, with D maybe TRBD1 (5 bases). Trimming shortened V by 4 bases and J by 3 bases, and 10 bases separated the two germline ends. This CDR3 spans 13 amino acids. CDR3 in amino acids: CASSSRTNYEQYF. The CDR3 bases are TGTGCCAGCAGTTCCAGGACAAACTACGAGCAGTACTTC.

This clonotype was counted ten times or more. This chain connects TRBV21-1 to TRBJ1-1. TRBV21-1 is described as a pseudogene. The CDR3 runs to 13 residues. CDR3 loop: CASSNGTETEAFF. In DNA form, the CDR3 reads TGTGCCAGCAGCAACGGTACAGAGACTGAAGCTTTCTTT.

The chain combines TRBV7-2 with TRBJ1-2; tentatively, D is TRBD1 (5 bases). V lost 4 bases to trimming and J lost 0 bases, with 12 bases between them. From germline, CDR1 is SGHTA and CDR2 FQGNSA. The length of the CDR3 is 15 residues. This CDR3 is CASSSRQPANYGYTF. Here the CDR3 DNA reads TGTGCCAGCAGCTCTCGACAGCCAGCTAACTATGGCTACACCTTC. The entire variable domain, with the rest obtained from reference TRBV7-2 and TRBJ1-2, is as follows: GAGVSQSPSNKVTEKGKDVELRCDPISGHTALYWYRQSLGQGLEFLIYFQGNSAPDKSGLPSDRFSAERTGGSVSTLTIQRTQQEDSAVYLCASSSRQPANYGYTFGSGTRLTVV.

This clonotype appeared a few times. The chain uses TRBV2 and TRBJ1-1; 7 nucleotides match TRBD1. The V and J ends lost 10 bases and 6 bases, in that order; junction bases with no gene match: 8. The CDR3 runs 12 residues. Germline lookup yields CDR1 SNHLY and CDR2 FYNNEI. In DNA, the CDR3 is TGTGCCACCCAAACAGGGGATGCTGAAGCTTTCTTT. Protein: CATQTGDAEAFF.

There are a few counts of this clonotype. The rearrangement uses TRBV12-3 or TRBV12-4 and TRBJ1-5, with 11 bases aligning to TRBD1. The CDR3 length is 15 residues. J gave up 4 bases and V 6 bases, and 5 bases lay outside the gene matches. CDR3 sequence (DNA): TGTGCCAGCAGACCGGGACAGGGGGGGAATCAGCCCCAGCATTTT. Its translation is CASRPGQGGNQPQHF.

This clonotype has ten or more counts. V and J are TRBV11-2 and TRBJ1-2; D remains ambiguous. Germline CDR1 reads SGHAT; CDR2 reads FQNNGV. V was trimmed by 4 bases and J by 8 bases, leaving 14 bases between them. This CDR3 contains 13 residues. CDR3 sequence (DNA): TGTGCCAGCAGCTCCGCGAGGGCGCCGGGCTACACCTTC. Its translation: CASSSARAPGYTF.

This clonotype showed up many times. The chain links TRBV6-6 to TRBJ2-7; 10 bases line up with TRBD2. J lost 4 bases, V lost 6 bases, and 9 bases had no gene match. From germline, CDR1 is MNHNY and CDR2 SVGAGI (reference sequence). CDR3 size: 15 residues. The CDR3 is CASSPKRGGPYEQYF. In DNA form, the CDR3 reads TGTGCCAGCAGCCCAAAGCGGGGGGGCCCATACGAGCAGTACTTC.

This clonotype was recorded at least ten times. The CDR3 coding sequence is TGTGCCAGCAGCATGGGCCCCAGACTCACGAACACCGGGGAGCTGTTTTTT. Translation gives CASSMGPRLTNTGELFF. The chain is built from TRBV11-2 and TRBJ2-2; D is uncertain. CDR3 size: 17 residues. Trimming pared 5 bases from V and 0 bases from J, leaving 16 bases between. The germline gives CDR1 SGHAT, CDR2 FQNNGV.

The chain joins TRBV10-3 to TRBJ1-1; D is undetermined. Between the trimmed V and J ends, which lost 3 bases and 1 base, there was a span of 6 bases. The germline V gene encodes CDR1 ENHRY and CDR2 SYGVKD. There are 13 residues in the CDR3. CDR3 DNA sequence: TGTGCCATCAGTGATAAGGGGAACACTGAAGCTTTCTTT. Its translation is CAISDKGNTEAFF.

This clonotype was counted a few times. The J gene is TRBJ1-1, the V gene TRBV7-3; D is unclear. V lost 2 bases and J lost 1, with 5 bases in between. The length of the CDR3 is 13 residues. Per germline, CDR1 SGHTA and CDR2 FQGTGA. CDR3 region: CASSLQRNTEAFF. CDR3 DNA: TGTGCCAGCAGCTTACAGAGGAACACTGAAGCTTTCTTT. The variable domain in full, with the rest retrieved from reference TRBV7-3 and TRBJ1-1, is GAGVSQTPSNKVTEKGKYVELRCDPISGHTALYWYRQSLGQGPEFLIYFQGTGAADDSGLPNDRFFAVRPEGSVSTLKIQRTERGDSAVYLCASSLQRNTEAFFGQGTRLTVV.

In its sample, this clonotype was seen a few times. Here the CDR3 DNA reads TGTGCCAGCAGTTACTCGAAGTCGGCAGGGTCCGACAATGAGCAGTTCTTC. It encodes CASSYSKSAGSDNEQFF. V gene TRBV6-5 combines with J gene TRBJ2-1; TRBD1 might be the D (5 bases). The CDR3 consists of 17 residues. The V and J ends lost 0 bases and 5 bases respectively, with 17 bases between them. The V gene's germline CDR1 is MNHEY and CDR2 SVGAGI.

This clonotype was detected a few times. The chain recombines TRBV20-1 with TRBJ1-6; 7 nucleotides line up with TRBD1. The V gene's germline CDR1 is DFQATT and CDR2 SNEGSKA (reference sequence). Trimming cost V 5 bases and J 10 bases; bases outside gene matches: 11. There are 14 residues in the CDR3. Here the CDR3 reads CSAGPARGDSPLHF. CDR3 bases: TGCAGTGCTGGACCGGCCAGGGGGGACTCACCCCTCCACTTT.

The table lists this clonotype with many counts. V is TRBV2 and J is TRBJ2-3, with D unclear. Germline values: CDR1 SNHLY, CDR2 FYNNEI. The CDR3 consists of 12 residues. Trimming removed 6 bases from V and 5 bases from J, with 9 bases in between. The CDR3 reads CASSRPGDTQYF. CDR3 in DNA: TGTGCCAGCAGCAGACCCGGAGATACGCAGTATTTT. Looking up the rest from reference TRBV2 and TRBJ2-3 gives the full variable domain: EPEVTQTPSHQVTQMGQEVILRCVPISNHLYFYWYRQILGQKVEFLVSFYNNEISEKSEIFDDQFSVERPDGSNFTLKIRSTKLEDSAMYFCASSRPGDTQYFGPGTRLTVL.

CDR3 region: CASSSGGTIYF. CDR3 sequence (DNA): TGTGCCAGCAGCTCTGGTGGCACCATATATTTT. This chain joins TRBV7-2 and TRBJ1-3; no reliable D call. There are 11 residues in the CDR3. V was clipped by 4 bases and J by 9 bases, with 7 bases between them. CDR1 and CDR2 from the germline V gene are SGHTA and FQGNSA. The variable domain in full, completed from reference TRBV7-2 and TRBJ1-3, reads GAGVSQSPSNKVTEKGKDVELRCDPISGHTALYWYRQSLGQGLEFLIYFQGNSAPDKSGLPSDRFSAERTGGSVSTLTIQRTQQEDSAVYLCASSSGGTIYFGEGSWLTVV.

This clonotype was counted between two and nine times. The chain uses TRBV2 and TRBJ1-2; TRBD1 agrees at 9 bases. The CDR3 has 13 amino acids. CDR1 and CDR2 (germline): SNHLY, FYNNEI. Unmatched junction bases numbered 9, after V lost 8 bases and J lost 8 bases. The CDR3 bases are TGTGCCAGCGCCCGGGACAGGGTACAAGGCTACACCTTC. It yields the protein CASARDRVQGYTF.

This clonotype was seen at least ten times. The chain carries TRBV28 and TRBJ1-2; TRBD1 matches at 7 bases. Germline V gene sequence: CDR1 MDHEN, CDR2 SYDVKM. This CDR3 comprises 15 residues. With 10 bases clipped from V and 6 bases from J, the junction kept 17 bases outside the gene matches. The CDR3 DNA is TGTGCCATCCTCCCGGCGGGACAGACAATGCATGGCTACACCTTC. Translating gives CAILPAGQTMHGYTF.